What follows are 9 T cell receptor beta chains derived from one specimen sequenced in a study of blood T cell repertoires in COVID-19. TCRdb's copy holds only in-frame clones and misses some; the assay was immunoSEQ multiplex PCR. The sample records tens of thousands of clones, around 89% being singletons. Sequences were obtained from PBMCs or T cells enriched from blood (not recorded which). These receptors all stem from a woman aged 50 to 60 with acute COVID-19.

This chain uses TRBV3-1 (or the pseudogene TRBV3-2) with TRBJ1-2; TRBD1 aligns across 7 bases. Losses at the gene ends were 4 bases for V and 6 bases for J; bases not matched to a gene: 8. Germline V gives CDR1 LGHDT, CDR2 YNNKEL (reference sequence). This CDR3 contains 14 residues. This CDR3 is CASSPLSRGDGYTF. CDR3 coding DNA: TGTGCCAGCAGCCCTCTCTCCAGGGGGGATGGCTACACCTTC.

Written as DNA, the CDR3 is TGCGCCAGCAACCCGGGACTAGCGCTAACAGATACGCAGTATTTT. Translated, it gives CASNPGLALTDTQYF. The chain recombines TRBV5-1 with TRBJ2-3; 10 positions agree with TRBD2. The CDR3 runs to 15 residues. Germline trimming cut 6 bases from V and 3 bases from J; bases unmatched to any gene: 7. In germline, CDR1 is SGHRS, CDR2 YFSETQ.

This clone was seen more than once but under ten times. The chain combines TRBV11-2 with TRBJ2-3; TRBD2 matches at 8 bases. The CDR3 extends over 16 amino acids. Trimming at V came to 1 base and at J to 6 bases, leaving 9 bases not matched to a gene. CDR1 and CDR2 from the germline V gene are SGHAT and FQNNGV. The CDR3 spells CASSLGAAGEGDTQYF. DNA for the CDR3: TGTGCCAGCAGCTTAGGTGCAGCGGGAGAGGGGGATACGCAGTATTTT.

The chain uses TRBV2 and TRBJ2-1, with no clear D. Trimming cost V 6 bases and J 0 bases, with 12 bases left between them. The CDR3 is made up of 15 amino acids. The germline V gene encodes CDR1 SNHLY and CDR2 FYNNEI. The chain's CDR3 is CASSPDLSSYNEQFF. In DNA, the CDR3 is TGTGCCAGCAGCCCAGATTTAAGCTCCTACAATGAGCAGTTCTTC.

The rearrangement uses TRBV5-1 and TRBJ2-1; 9 bases agree with TRBD1. The V gene end was trimmed by 0 bases and the J gene end by 6 bases; junction bases not matched to a gene: 1. The CDR3 extends over 14 amino acids. The germline gives CDR1 SGHRS, CDR2 YFSETQ. The CDR3 DNA follows: TGCGCCAGCAGCTTGGAGGGACAGGGCAATGAGCAGTTCTTC. As protein: CASSLEGQGNEQFF.

V usage is TRBV28 and J usage is TRBJ2-6, with 7 bases matching TRBD1. Germline V gives CDR1 MDHEN, CDR2 SYDVKM. CDR3 size: 17 residues. Trimming took 3 bases from V and 1 from J; bases not matched to a gene: 6. The CDR3 DNA sequence: TGTGCCAGCAGTTTTCCCGGGACAGTTTCTGGGGCCAACGTCCTGACTTTC. Protein product: CASSFPGTVSGANVLTF.

The chain is built from TRBV11-2 and TRBJ2-1, with 7 nucleotides matching TRBD2. CDR3 length: 15 residues. With V trimmed by 2 bases and J by 0 bases, 1 base remained unmatched. Germline V gene lookup returns CDR1 SGHAT and CDR2 FQNNGV. As DNA, the CDR3 is TGTGCCAGCAGCTTACAGCGGGACTCCTACAATGAGCAGTTCTTC. This gives the protein CASSLQRDSYNEQFF.

The J gene is TRBJ1-1, the V gene TRBV9; D is uncertain. The CDR3 extends over 13 amino acids. V gave up 0 bases and J gave up 3 bases, with 6 bases separating them. CDR1 and CDR2 (germline): SGDLS, YYNGEE. The CDR3 DNA reads TGTGCCAGCAGCGTAGCTACGGACACTGAAGCTTTCTTT. Translation gives CASSVATDTEAFF.

This sequence joins TRBV30 and TRBJ2-6; 9 bases are a match to TRBD1. The V and J ends lost 2 bases and 3 bases, in that order; junction bases with no gene match: 2. Germline-derived CDR1 and CDR2 are GTSNPN and SVGIG (reference sequence). This CDR3 region has 15 residues. CDR3 amino acids: CAWSRDRVGANVLTF. CDR3 DNA: TGTGCCTGGAGTCGGGACAGGGTTGGGGCCAACGTCCTGACTTTC.